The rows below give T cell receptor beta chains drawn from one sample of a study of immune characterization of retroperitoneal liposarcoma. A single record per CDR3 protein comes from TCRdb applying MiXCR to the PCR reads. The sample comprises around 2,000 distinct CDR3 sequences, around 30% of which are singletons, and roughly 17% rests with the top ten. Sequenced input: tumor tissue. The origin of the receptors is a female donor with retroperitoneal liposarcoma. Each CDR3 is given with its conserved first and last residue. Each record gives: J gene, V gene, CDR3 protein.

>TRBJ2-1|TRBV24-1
CATSDPTSGGYNEQFF
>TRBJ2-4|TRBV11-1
CASSTSHGTGKNIQYF
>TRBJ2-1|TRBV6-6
CASRYQLAGANEQFF
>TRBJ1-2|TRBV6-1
CASSALVWGNYGYTF
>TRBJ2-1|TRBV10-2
CASSETPPPEQFF
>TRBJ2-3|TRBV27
CASSLSTGGIDTQYF
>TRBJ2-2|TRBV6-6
CASSYRGGELFF
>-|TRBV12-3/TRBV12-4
CASSRPRGSGRYEQYF
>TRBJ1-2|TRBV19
CASRMAGVGYTF
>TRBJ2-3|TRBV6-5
CASSYGTQDRPFFPDTQYF
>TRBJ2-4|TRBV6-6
CASSPRGTSGAKNIQYF
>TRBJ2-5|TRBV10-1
CASSGLAGEGETQYF
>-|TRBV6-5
CASSYRGQSYEQYF
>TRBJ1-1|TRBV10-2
CASSEFLGWGTEAFF
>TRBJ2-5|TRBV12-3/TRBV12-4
CASRDEREAGETQYF
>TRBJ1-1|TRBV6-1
CASSEYEGSTEAFF
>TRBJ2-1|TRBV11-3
CASSLGGLPSYNEQFF
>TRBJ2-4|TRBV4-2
CASSQGGRDIQYF
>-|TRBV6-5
CASRAGTSGARREEQFF
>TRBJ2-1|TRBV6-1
CASSSPTSDYNEQFF
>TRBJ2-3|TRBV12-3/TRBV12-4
CASSRRDGTDTQYF
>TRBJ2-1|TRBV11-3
CASSRRTSGTYNEQFF
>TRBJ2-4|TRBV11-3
CASSFSSGSGDIQYF
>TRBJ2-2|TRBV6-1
CASNRDRSTGELFF
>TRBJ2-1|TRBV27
CASSLARVNEQFF
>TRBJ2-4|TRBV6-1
CASSGGLEGPKNIQYF
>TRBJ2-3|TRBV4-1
CASSQGRLAGGSTDTQYF
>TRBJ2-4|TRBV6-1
CASGSGPHNEQYF
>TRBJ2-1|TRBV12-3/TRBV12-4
CASSFSGLSGLNEQFF
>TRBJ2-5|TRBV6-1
CASGRVQETQYF
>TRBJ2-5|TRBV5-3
CASSLSEETQYF
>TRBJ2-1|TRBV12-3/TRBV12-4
CASRLRRRTGTYNEQFF
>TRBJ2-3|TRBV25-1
CASSEGYVGMSTDTQYF
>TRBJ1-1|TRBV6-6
CASSYPQGYDTEAFF
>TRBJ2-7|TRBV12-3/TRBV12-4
CASSFGTGSYEQYF
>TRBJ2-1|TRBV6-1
CASKWNDGTYEQFF
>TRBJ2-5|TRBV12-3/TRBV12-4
CATRQGEEETQYF
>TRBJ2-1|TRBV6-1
CASSWGNEQFF
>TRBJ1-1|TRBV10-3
CAISGGLGENTEAFF
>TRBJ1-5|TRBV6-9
CASSQDSYYSNQPQHF
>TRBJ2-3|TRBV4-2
CASSPRDSSTDTQYF
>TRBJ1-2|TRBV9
CASSGSFGGDYGYTF